Included here is one T cell receptor beta chain sequence, with context. This entry belongs to a study of CD8+ T cells in alopecia areata. J was trimmed by 2 bases and V by 5 bases; bases with no gene match: 8. The germline CDR1 and CDR2 sequences are SEHNR and FQNEAQ (reference sequence). The CDR3 is 17 amino acids. Indicated treatment: oral pan-JAK inhibitor, 5-10 mg twice daily. Those with alopecia areata gave lesional scalp punch biopsies and peripheral blood. Sequencing used cDNA as its template, made by extracting RNA and reverse transcribing it. Using immunoSEQ multiplex PCR, the repertoire was profiled, and TCRdb retains in-frame clones only, with some absent. The repertoire includes some 99,000 clones, approximately 66% of them detected once, and roughly 15% sits in the top ten.

This TCR came from a human donor with alopecia areata. The chain is built from TRBV7-9 and TRBJ2-5; 13 bases fit TRBD2. Here the sequenced sample was CD8+ T cells sorted from blood, taken at week 4, from a patient treated with tofacitinib. The CDR3 spells CASSPRLAGGAQETQYF. DNA for the CDR3: TGTGCCAGCAGCCCCAGACTAGCGGGGGGCGCTCAAGAGACCCAGTACTTC.